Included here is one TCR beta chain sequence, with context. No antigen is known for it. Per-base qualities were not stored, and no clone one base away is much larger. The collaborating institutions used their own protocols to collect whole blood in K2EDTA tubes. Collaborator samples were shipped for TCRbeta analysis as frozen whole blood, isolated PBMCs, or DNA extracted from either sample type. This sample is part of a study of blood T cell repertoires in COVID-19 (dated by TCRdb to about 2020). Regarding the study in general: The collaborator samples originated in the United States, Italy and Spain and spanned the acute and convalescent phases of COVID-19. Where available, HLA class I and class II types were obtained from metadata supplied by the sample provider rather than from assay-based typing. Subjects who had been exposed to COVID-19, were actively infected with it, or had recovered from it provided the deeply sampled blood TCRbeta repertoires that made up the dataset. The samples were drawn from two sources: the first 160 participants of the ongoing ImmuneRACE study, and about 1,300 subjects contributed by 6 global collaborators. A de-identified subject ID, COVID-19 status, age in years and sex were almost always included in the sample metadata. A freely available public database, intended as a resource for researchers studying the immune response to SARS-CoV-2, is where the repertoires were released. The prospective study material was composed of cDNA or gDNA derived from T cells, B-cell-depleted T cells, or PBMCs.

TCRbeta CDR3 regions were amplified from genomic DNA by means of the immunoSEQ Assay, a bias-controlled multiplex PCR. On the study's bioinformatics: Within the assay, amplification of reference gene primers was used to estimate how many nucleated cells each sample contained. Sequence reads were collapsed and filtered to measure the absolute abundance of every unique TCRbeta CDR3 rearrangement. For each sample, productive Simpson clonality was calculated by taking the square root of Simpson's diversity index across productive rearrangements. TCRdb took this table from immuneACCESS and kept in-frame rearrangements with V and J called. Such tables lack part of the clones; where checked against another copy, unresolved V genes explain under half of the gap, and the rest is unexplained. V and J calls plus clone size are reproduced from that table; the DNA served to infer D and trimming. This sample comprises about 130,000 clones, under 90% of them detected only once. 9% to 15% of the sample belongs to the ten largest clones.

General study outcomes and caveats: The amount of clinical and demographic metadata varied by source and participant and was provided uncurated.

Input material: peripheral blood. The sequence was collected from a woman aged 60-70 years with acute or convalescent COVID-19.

The CDR3 corresponds to CSVQTGSYNEQFF. The nucleotides are TGCAGCGTGCAGACAGGATCCTACAATGAGCAGTTCTTC. The V and J genes are TRBV29-1 and TRBJ2-1; the D gene is possibly TRBD1, with 6 bases matching. The germline V gene gives CDR1 as SQVTM and CDR2 as ANQGSEA. CDR3 length: 13 amino acids, cysteine to phenylalanine. Kept here is only the CDR3 DNA, which spans 39 bases and is read in frame from base 1. V and J are truncated by 6 bases and 1 base respectively, leaving an intervening sequence of 10 bases.